This T cell receptor beta chain came from a study of blood T cell repertoires in COVID-19. Study information: From the United States, Italy and Spain came samples of acute and convalescent COVID-19. T cells, B-cell-depleted T cells, or PBMCs supplied cDNA or gDNA.

TCRdb's table, derived via immunoSEQ multiplex PCR, lists solely in-frame clones and lacks some. Of roughly 78,000 clones listed, 88% are singletons. Germline-derived CDR1 and CDR2 are SEHNR and FQNEAQ (reference sequence). The length of the CDR3 is 14 residues. Losses at the gene ends were 5 bases for V and 6 bases for J; bases not matched to a gene: 6. This clone turned up a few times. This chain links TRBV7-9 with TRBJ2-3; TRBD2 aligns across 9 bases. The receptor's source is a middle-aged man with acute or convalescent COVID-19. The sample comprised peripheral blood. The CDR3 loop is CASSVGLAADTQYF. The CDR3 DNA is TGTGCCAGCAGCGTGGGACTAGCAGCCGATACGCAGTATTTT.